This TCR beta chain emerged from a study of metastatic and nonmetastatic thyroid tumors. Overall study context: Repertoires of blood and of tissue (tumor or nodule) from malignant and benign thyroid patients were compared.

Germline loops: CDR1 MNHNS, CDR2 SASEGT. This CDR3 has 11 residues. V was shortened by 5 bases and J by 8 bases, with 8 bases between the two germline ends. In the authors' methods: Construction of a distant-metastasis classifier for papillary thyroid cancer relied on CDR3 differences across clinicopathological groups. TCRdb reanalyzed the PCR reads with MiXCR. These V and J calls are TCRdb output, not the study's own analysis. The data show more than 90,000 clones, roughly 13% seen once. Each patient came to thyroid surgery without any prior treatment (of any kind). Findings of the study overall: Within blood and tumor, benign nodules reportedly had significantly lower TCR beta diversity than malignant thyroid tumors did.

This clone was recorded at least ten times. Its antigen is as yet unknown. The genes are TRBV6-1 and TRBJ2-3; D gene uncertain. The source material was blood. This receptor was identified in a female donor with papillary thyroid cancer or a benign thyroid nodule (not recorded which). Some clones in this sample may be carry-over from other donors' samples. CDR3 in amino acids: CASSSKGTQYF. For the CDR3, the DNA is TGTGCCAGCAGTTCTAAGGGTACGCAGTATTTT.